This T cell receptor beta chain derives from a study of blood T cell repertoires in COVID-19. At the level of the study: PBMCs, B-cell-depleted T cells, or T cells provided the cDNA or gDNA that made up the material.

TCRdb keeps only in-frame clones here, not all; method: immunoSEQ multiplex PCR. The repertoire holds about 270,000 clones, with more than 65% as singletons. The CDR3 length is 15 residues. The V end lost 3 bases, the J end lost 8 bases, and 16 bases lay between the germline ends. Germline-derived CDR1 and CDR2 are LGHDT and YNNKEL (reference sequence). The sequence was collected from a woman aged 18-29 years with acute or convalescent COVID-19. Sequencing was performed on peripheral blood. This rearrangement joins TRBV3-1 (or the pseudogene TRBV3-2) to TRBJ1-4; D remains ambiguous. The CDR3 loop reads CASSQMRGLVEKLFF. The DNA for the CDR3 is TGTGCCAGCAGCCAGATGCGGGGTCTGGTAGAAAAACTGTTTTTT.